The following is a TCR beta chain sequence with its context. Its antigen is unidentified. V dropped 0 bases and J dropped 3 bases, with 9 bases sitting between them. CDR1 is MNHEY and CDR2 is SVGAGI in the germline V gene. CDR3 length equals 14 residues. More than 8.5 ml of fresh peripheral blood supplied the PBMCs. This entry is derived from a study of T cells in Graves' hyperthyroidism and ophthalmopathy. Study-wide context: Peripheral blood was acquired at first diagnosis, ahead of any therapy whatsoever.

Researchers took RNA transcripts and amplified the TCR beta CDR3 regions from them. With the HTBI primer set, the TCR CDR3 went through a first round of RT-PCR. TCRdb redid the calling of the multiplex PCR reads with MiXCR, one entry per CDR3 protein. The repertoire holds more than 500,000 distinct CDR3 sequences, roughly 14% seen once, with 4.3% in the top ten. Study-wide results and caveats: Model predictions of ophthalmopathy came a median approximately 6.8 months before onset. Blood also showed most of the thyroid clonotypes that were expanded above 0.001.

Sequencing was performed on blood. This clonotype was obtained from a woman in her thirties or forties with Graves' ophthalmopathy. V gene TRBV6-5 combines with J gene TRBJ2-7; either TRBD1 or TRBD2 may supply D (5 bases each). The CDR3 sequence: CASSYSTGRYEQYF. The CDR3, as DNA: TGTGCCAGCAGTTACTCGACGGGACGCTACGAGCAGTACTTC.